The rows below give T cell receptor beta chains drawn from one sample of a study of T cell responses to AZD1222 COVID-19 vaccine. Data came from immunoSEQ multiplex PCR; TCRdb stores just in-frame clones and leaves some out. The sample has some 130,000 clones, about nine tenths seen once. This specimen was peripheral blood, taken 28 days after the second AZD1222 dose. The receptors were sampled from an adult who received the AZD1222 COVID-19 vaccine. CDR3s include the opening cysteine and the closing phenylalanine or tryptophan. A D gene is named only where the DNA matches it firmly. Clone size is not always given. Where it is, it says once, few, many or a class for expanded clones.

>TRBV7-3|.|TRBJ1-6|.
CASSLGSYNSPLHF
TGTGCCAGCAGCCTTGGGTCCTATAATTCACCCCTCCACTTT
>TRBV18|.|TRBJ1-2|few
CASSPINLGYGYTF
TGTGCCAGCTCCCCTATAAACCTGGGCTATGGCTACACCTTC
>TRBV3-1/TRBV3-2|.|TRBJ1-1|.
CASSQARSASVYTEAFF
TGTGCCAGCAGCCAAGCCCGTTCTGCCTCGGTGTACACTGAAGCTTTCTTT
>TRBV28|TRBD1|TRBJ2-3|.
CASSYTGARRDTQYF
TGTGCCAGCAGTTATACAGGGGCCCGTCGAGATACGCAGTATTTT
>TRBV24-1|TRBD2|TRBJ2-2|.
CATRSGANTGELFF
TGTGCCACACGTAGCGGGGCGAACACCGGGGAGCTGTTTTTT
>TRBV6-2/TRBV6-3|TRBD1|TRBJ1-5|.
CASTPAGQGKSQPQHF
TGTGCCAGCACCCCAGCGGGACAGGGTAAAAGTCAGCCCCAGCATTTT
>TRBV6-2/TRBV6-3|.|TRBJ1-1|.
CASSSLGRLGVIF
TGTGCCAGCAGTTCCCTCGGACGGTTGGGAGTGATCTTT
>TRBV11-3|.|TRBJ1-1|.
CASAPGGSNTEAFF
TGTGCCAGCGCTCCCGGAGGTTCGAACACTGAAGCTTTCTTT
>TRBV5-1|TRBD1|TRBJ2-7|.
CASSSGTAEAYEQYF
TGCGCCAGCAGCTCGGGGACAGCCGAAGCCTACGAGCAGTACTTC
>TRBV6-5|.|TRBJ2-5|.
CASSYSWYRVETQYF
TGTGCCAGCAGTTACTCGTGGTACAGGGTGGAGACCCAGTACTTC
>TRBV23-1|TRBD1|TRBJ1-5|.
CASSQETGLCNQPQHF
TGCGCCAGCAGTCAAGAGACAGGGCTCTGCAATCAGCCCCAGCATTTT
>TRBV18|TRBD1|TRBJ1-4|.
CASSPGGQGADGKLFF
TGTGCCAGCTCACCAGGCGGACAGGGGGCAGACGGAAAACTGTTTTTT
>TRBV12-1|.|TRBJ2-7|few
CASSSEGEGMYEQYF
TGTGCCAGCAGCTCCGAGGGTGAGGGGATGTACGAGCAGTACTTC
>TRBV6-2/TRBV6-3|.|TRBJ2-5|.
CASSPSAGMGETQYF
TGTGCCAGCAGCCCTTCGGCGGGGATGGGAGAGACCCAGTACTTC
>TRBV7-8|.|TRBJ2-7|.
CASSFSAAAAYEQYF
TGTGCCAGCAGCTTTAGTGCAGCCGCAGCCTACGAGCAGTACTTC
>TRBV28|.|TRBJ1-2|.
CASTSEVQASGYTF
TGTGCCAGCACCTCGGAGGTTCAGGCGTCTGGCTACACCTTC
>TRBV5-4|.|TRBJ1-1|few
CASSFGQNTEAFF
TGTGCCAGCAGCTTTGGGCAGAACACTGAAGCTTTCTTT
>TRBV4-3|.|TRBJ1-4|.
CASSQDGGAGEKLFF
TGCGCCAGCAGCCAAGATGGGGGGGCAGGGGAAAAACTGTTTTTT
>TRBV7-3|.|TRBJ2-3|once
CASSPEISDTQYF
TGTGCCAGCAGCCCAGAGATCTCAGATACGCAGTATTTT
>TRBV9|.|TRBJ1-4|.
CASSVQEGGEKLFF
TGTGCCAGCAGCGTCCAAGAAGGAGGTGAAAAACTGTTTTTT
>TRBV27|TRBD1|TRBJ2-7|.
CASNSYGTGKYEQYF
TGTGCCAGCAATTCCTACGGGACAGGGAAATACGAGCAGTACTTC
>TRBV7-8|.|TRBJ1-3|.
CASSSQGPGRNTIYF
TGTGCCAGCAGCTCACAGGGACCGGGAAGAAACACCATATATTTT
>TRBV11-2|.|TRBJ2-1|.
CASSFSYNEQFF
TGTGCCAGCAGCTTTAGTTACAATGAGCAGTTCTTC
>TRBV7-6|.|TRBJ2-7|.
CASSLGVKVQQYF
TGTGCCAGCAGCTTAGGAGTCAAGGTTCAGCAGTACTTC
>TRBV12-3/TRBV12-4|.|TRBJ1-2|.
CASSLAPNYGYTF
TGTGCCAGCAGTTTAGCTCCTAACTATGGCTACACCTTC
>TRBV5-1|TRBD1|TRBJ1-1|.
CASSLGDRAYEAFF
TGCGCCAGCAGCTTGGGGGACAGAGCCTATGAAGCTTTCTTT
>TRBV6-2/TRBV6-3|.|TRBJ2-4|.
CASSYAFRSIQYF
TGTGCCAGCAGTTACGCCTTTAGGAGCATTCAGTACTTC
>TRBV6-1|.|TRBJ1-1|.
CASSGGYRKTGMNTEAFF
TGTGCCAGCAGTGGAGGGTATCGAAAGACGGGCATGAACACTGAAGCTTTCTTT
>TRBV18|TRBD1|TRBJ1-5|.
CASSPQEGAGRNQPQHF
TGTGCCAGCTCACCGCAAGAGGGGGCTGGAAGAAATCAGCCCCAGCATTTT
>TRBV10-3|.|TRBJ1-1|.
CAISEVGTEAFF
TGTGCCATCAGTGAAGTAGGCACTGAAGCTTTCTTT
>TRBV30|.|TRBJ1-2|.
CAWAKGPYGYTF
TGTGCCTGGGCAAAAGGGCCTTATGGCTACACCTTC